The clone carrying this T cell receptor (beta chain) has only a few counts. This sample is part of a study of blood T cell repertoires in COVID-19. Study-wide context: Nucleic acid was either cDNA or gDNA, and it came from T cells, B-cell-depleted T cells, or PBMCs.

The germline V gene encodes CDR1 SGHNT and CDR2 YYREEE (reference sequence). Deletions cut 4 bases from V and 6 bases from J, with 7 bases between. This CDR3 is 11 amino acids long. Per the original data handling: Reference gene primers were amplified, and this amplification served to estimate nucleated cell counts. The assay was immunoSEQ multiplex PCR, and TCRdb's table has in-frame clones only and misses some. That table supplies the V and J calls and clone size; D and trimming were determined from the DNA. The sample holds 68,000 or so clones, 80% to 90% seen once. Sequenced sample: peripheral blood. This clonotype was sampled from a man in his thirties or forties with acute or convalescent COVID-19. J is TRBJ1-2 and V is TRBV5-4; no reliable D call. The CDR3 sequence is CASSLYDGYTF. CDR3 bases: TGTGCCAGCAGCCTCTACGATGGCTACACCTTC.